This is a list of T cell receptor beta chains from one sample in a study of blood T cell repertoires in COVID-19. Only in-frame clones appear in the TCRdb table, and some are missing; sequencing was by immunoSEQ multiplex PCR. The data hold fewer than 140,000 clones, with about 64% observed a single time. Sequencing was done on a sample of peripheral blood. These receptors all stem from a human donor with acute or convalescent COVID-19. The donor label of this sample is uncertain. CDR3s include the opening cysteine and the closing phenylalanine or tryptophan. D genes are given only for firm matches. Expanded clones get a size class; other rows say once, few or many, or leave the size out.

>once|TRBJ1-2|NA|TRBV12-3/TRBV12-4|13
TGTGCCAGCAGGGGGGGGGCCTATGAGGGCTACACCTTC
CASRGGAYEGYTF
>few|TRBJ2-1|NA|TRBV5-1|14
TGCGCCAGCAGCTTGGCCGAGCGGAACAATGAGCAGTTCTTC
CASSLAERNNEQFF
>NA|TRBJ2-3|NA|TRBV18|15
TGTGCCAGCTCACCAAAGTACCCGGGCACAGATACGCAGTATTTT
CASSPKYPGTDTQYF
>NA|TRBJ2-5|NA|TRBV9|14
TGTGCCAGCAGCCCGATCCTAGGGGAAGAGACCCAGTACTTC
CASSPILGEETQYF
>NA|TRBJ2-3|TRBD1|TRBV7-9|15
TGTGCCAGCAGCTTAGGACAGGGTATAACAGATACGCAGTATTTT
CASSLGQGITDTQYF
>few|TRBJ1-6|NA|TRBV13|15
TGTGCCAGCAGCGCCCGGACAGATTATAATTCACCCCTCCACTTT
CASSARTDYNSPLHF
>few|TRBJ1-1|NA|TRBV3-1/TRBV3-2|15
TGTGCCAGCAGCCAAGATTTCAGGGTGAACACTGAAGCTTTCTTT
CASSQDFRVNTEAFF
>NA|TRBJ1-5|NA|TRBV12-3/TRBV12-4|13
TGTGCCAGCAGTTTATCCCAGAATCAGCCCCAGCATTTT
CASSLSQNQPQHF
>NA|TRBJ1-1|NA|TRBV11-2|16
TGTGCCAGCCGACCCACAGGGTCTCTAGTCGGCACTGAAGCTTTCTTT
CASRPTGSLVGTEAFF
>NA|TRBJ2-2|NA|TRBV12-3/TRBV12-4|13
TGTGCCACCCCGAGAAAGAACACCGGGGAGCTGTTTTTT
CATPRKNTGELFF
>once|TRBJ1-3|NA|TRBV6-5|13
TGTGCCAGTCAGGGGTGGGCTGGAAACACCATATATTTT
CASQGWAGNTIYF
>many|TRBJ1-2|TRBD1|TRBV6-5|14
TGTGCCAGCAGTCCTACAGGGGGCTGGTATGGCTACACCTTC
CASSPTGGWYGYTF
>few|TRBJ1-2|NA|TRBV12-3/TRBV12-4|11
TGTGCCAGCAGCCTAACAGGGGGCTACACCTTC
CASSLTGGYTF
>few|TRBJ1-2|NA|TRBV3-1/TRBV3-2|12
TGTGCCAGCAGCCAGGCACCCTATGGCTACACCTTC
CASSQAPYGYTF
>NA|TRBJ2-3|NA|TRBV5-1|14
TGCGCCAGCAGGCTCGGGGATCGCACAGATACGCAGTATTTT
CASRLGDRTDTQYF
>once|TRBJ2-7|TRBD1|TRBV4-1|15
TGCGCCAGCAGCCGTACCGGGACAGCCTCCTACGAGCAGTACTTC
CASSRTGTASYEQYF
>NA|TRBJ2-5|NA|TRBV3-1/TRBV3-2|14
TGTGCCAGCAGCCAGAGGCGCGGCCAAGAGACCCAGTACTTC
CASSQRRGQETQYF